This TCR beta chain was documented in a study of breast tumors, draining lymph nodes, adjacent tissues (dated by TCRdb to 2015 to 2016). For the study in its entirety: Breast cancer patients provided tumor, adjacent nontumor tissue and axillary lymph nodes, and the study compared the TCR beta repertoires across these three sources. The study was designed to assess the relationships and possible T-cell exchange between tumor, surrounding tissue and draining lymph node repertoires in human breast cancer. Overall results and qualifications from the work: The data were considered consistent with most tumor T cells being derived from the lymph node and subsequently expanding within tumor tissue. The similarity between tumor and nontumor tissue repertoires was significantly greater in luminal-like breast cancer than in basal-like breast cancer. Tumor T-cell repertoires showed less diversity than lymph node repertoires and more diversity than nontumor tissue repertoires, and tumor T-cell repertoires showed preferential V and J gene usage. The conclusion that tumor T cells originate in lymph nodes was framed as consistent with a hypothesis rather than directly demonstrated.

Based on the germline V gene (reference sequence), the CDR1 and CDR2 sequences are SGHNT and YYREEE. V gives up 4 bases and J gives up 7 bases, and the segment between their germline ends measures 14 bases. Spanning cysteine to phenylalanine, the CDR3 consists of 13 amino acids. Only the CDR3 region is kept as DNA, spanning 39 bases read in frame from base 1. This clonotype has just a few counts. Its antigen remains undetermined. The record has no base qualities; no much larger clone is one base away. The sequencer was an Illumina HiSeq 2000. TCR beta chain libraries were generated through multiplex PCR amplification. The amplified TCR beta chain products were analyzed by high-throughput sequencing. TCRdb took the public reads, trimmed them with fastp at Q25, ran MiXCR for clone calling and kept in-frame beta chains. Rows with one shared CDR3 protein collapse into an entry with the most common genes and DNA. This sample holds about 47,000 distinct CDR3 sequences; roughly 23% were observed only once. Approximately 8.2% of the sample is taken by the ten largest.

This TCR was sampled from a female donor with breast cancer. Some clones in this sample may be carry-over from other donors' samples. What was sequenced was breast tumor tissue. This chain joins TRBV5-4 to TRBJ1-2, with the D gene not confidently named. In nucleotides, the sequence is TGTGCCAGCAGCAACCCGCCGGTCGGTGGCTACACCTTC. This sequence encodes CASSNPPVGGYTF. Reference TRBV5-4 and TRBJ1-2 proteins supply the regions before and after the CDR3; the full variable domain is: ETGVTQSPTHLIKTRGQQVTLRCSSQSGHNTVSWYQQALGQGPQFIFQYYREEENGRGNFPPRFSGLQFPNYSSELNVNALELDDSALYLCASSNPPVGGYTFGSGTRLTVV.